Listed below are T cell receptor beta chains from one sample, sequenced in a study of cytomegalovirus exposure and HLA in healthy donors. Sequencing was performed with immunoSEQ multiplex PCR; in TCRdb, only in-frame clones are kept and a portion is missing. Of about 150,000 clones in the sample, 75% to 90% were seen once. Sample: PBMCs. These receptors all come from a woman between 25 and 40 years old in good health and CMV-seronegative. The CDR3 runs from the conserved cysteine through the conserved F or W. D genes are given only for firm matches. Where a row states a size, it is once, few, many or the class of an expanded clone; other rows omit it.

abundance	d_gene	v_gene	j_gene	CDR3nt	CDR3aa
few	.	TRBV4-3	TRBJ1-1	TGCGCCAGCAGCCAAGATCTGACGGGGAAAGGCACTGAAGCTTTCTTT	CASSQDLTGKGTEAFF
once	.	TRBV5-1	TRBJ2-7	TGCGCCAGCAGCCTCACAGGGATCTCCTACGAGCAGTACTTC	CASSLTGISYEQYF
few	.	TRBV5-4	TRBJ1-4	TGTGCCAGCAGCTGGGGAGGGGACGAAAAACTGTTTTTT	CASSWGGDEKLFF
.	TRBD2	TRBV7-2	TRBJ2-1	TGTGCCAGCAACGATCAAGCGGGGTCCTACAATGAGCAGTTCTTC	CASNDQAGSYNEQFF
few	.	TRBV6-1	TRBJ1-2	TGTGCCAGCAGTGCGTACAGGGTCTATGGCTACACCTTC	CASSAYRVYGYTF
.	.	TRBV5-4	TRBJ2-1	TGTGCCAGCAGCGACATTCGGGGGACCTACAATGAGCAGTTCTTC	CASSDIRGTYNEQFF
once	TRBD2	TRBV15	TRBJ2-1	TGTGCCACCAAAAATCCCGGGACTAGTGACAATGAGCAGTTCTTC	CATKNPGTSDNEQFF
once	.	TRBV14	TRBJ1-1	TGTGCCAGCAGCCAGCCGGGACTTGAAGCTTTCTTT	CASSQPGLEAFF
.	.	TRBV25-1	TRBJ1-6	TGTGCCAGCAGTGAATTTAGGGGGAAATCCCCCCTCCACTTT	CASSEFRGKSPLHF
.	.	TRBV19	TRBJ1-5	TGTGCCAGTAGTAGCGCAGGGCGTAACCAGCCCCAGCATTTT	CASSSAGRNQPQHF
.	TRBD1	TRBV6-4	TRBJ2-3	TGTGCCAGCAGCGCACAGGGGGCAGAGGCAGATACGCAGTATTTT	CASSAQGAEADTQYF
.	TRBD2	TRBV2	TRBJ2-3	TGTGCCAGCAGGATTCGGGGGGGCCTTGGCACAGATACGCAGTATTTT	CASRIRGGLGTDTQYF
once	.	TRBV19	TRBJ1-2	TGTGCCAGTAGTATAGGCCCGATGAGGAAAGGGAGTGGCTACACCTTC	CASSIGPMRKGSGYTF
.	.	TRBV4-3	TRBJ1-5	TGCGCCAGCAGCCAAGATCTGGCCCGGGTTGATCAGCCCCAGCATTTT	CASSQDLARVDQPQHF
.	TRBD1	TRBV7-7	TRBJ2-3	TGTGCCAGCAGCTTACGTTGGGGACAGGCGGGCACAGATACGCAGTATTTT	CASSLRWGQAGTDTQYF
.	TRBD2	TRBV6-1	TRBJ2-1	TGTGCCAGCAGGTCCACCGGGACTAGCGGTGAGCAGTTCTTC	CASRSTGTSGEQFF
.	.	TRBV5-1	TRBJ1-3	TGCGCCAGCAGCTCCGCCCTTTCAGGAAACTCTGGAAACACCATATATTTT	CASSSALSGNSGNTIYF